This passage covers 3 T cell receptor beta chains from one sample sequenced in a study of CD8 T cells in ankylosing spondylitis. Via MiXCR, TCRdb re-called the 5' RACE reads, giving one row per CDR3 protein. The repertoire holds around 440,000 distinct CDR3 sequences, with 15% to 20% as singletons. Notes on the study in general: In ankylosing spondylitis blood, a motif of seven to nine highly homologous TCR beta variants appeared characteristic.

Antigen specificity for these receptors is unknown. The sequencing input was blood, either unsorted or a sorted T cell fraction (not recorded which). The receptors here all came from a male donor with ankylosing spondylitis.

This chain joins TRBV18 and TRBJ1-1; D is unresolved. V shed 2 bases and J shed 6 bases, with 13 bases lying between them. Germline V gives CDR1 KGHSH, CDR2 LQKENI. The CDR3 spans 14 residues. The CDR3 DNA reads TGTGCCAGCTCACCAGGATTAGAGGCCTCTGAAGCTTTCTTT. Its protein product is CASSPGLEASEAFF.

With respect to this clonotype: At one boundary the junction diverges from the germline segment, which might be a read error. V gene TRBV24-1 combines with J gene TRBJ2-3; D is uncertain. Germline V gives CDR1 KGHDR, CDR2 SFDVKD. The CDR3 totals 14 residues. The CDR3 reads CTTSERWGTDTQYF. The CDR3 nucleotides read TGTACCACCAGTGAGAGGTGGGGCACAGATACGCAGTATTTT.

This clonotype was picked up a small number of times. The DNA for the CDR3 is TGCAGTGCTAGCAGGACAGCGACCTACGAGCAGTACTTC. This gives the protein CSASRTATYEQYF. This chain connects TRBV20-1 to TRBJ2-7; D possibly corresponds to TRBD1 (6 bases). CDR3 size: 13 residues. V was clipped by 3 bases and J by 2 bases, with 11 bases between them. Per the germline V gene, CDR1 is DFQATT and CDR2 is SNEGSKA (reference sequence).